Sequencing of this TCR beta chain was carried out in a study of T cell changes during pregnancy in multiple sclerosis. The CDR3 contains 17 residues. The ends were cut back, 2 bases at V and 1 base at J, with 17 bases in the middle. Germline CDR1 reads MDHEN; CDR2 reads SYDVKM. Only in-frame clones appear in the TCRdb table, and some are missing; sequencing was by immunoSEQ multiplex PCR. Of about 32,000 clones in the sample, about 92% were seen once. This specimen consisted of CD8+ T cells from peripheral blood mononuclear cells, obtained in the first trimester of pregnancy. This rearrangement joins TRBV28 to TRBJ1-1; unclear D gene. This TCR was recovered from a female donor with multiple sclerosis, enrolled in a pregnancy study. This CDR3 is CASSLGSRQAGNTEAFF. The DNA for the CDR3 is TGTGCCAGCAGTTTAGGTTCTAGGCAGGCGGGGAACACTGAAGCTTTCTTT.